This T cell receptor beta chain derives from a study of blood T cell repertoires in COVID-19. Background on the study: Sources were T cells, B-cell-depleted T cells, or PBMCs; the material itself was cDNA or gDNA.

Under the authors' procedure: Reference gene primers were amplified, and this amplification served to estimate nucleated cell counts. Profiled with immunoSEQ multiplex PCR; TCRdb holds only in-frame clones, not every one. The D gene and trimming were derived from the DNA, and the V and J assignments and clone size from that table. The repertoire holds hundreds of thousands of clones, around 82% seen once, with 5% to 6% in the top ten. Germline V CDR1 and CDR2: SGDLS, YYNGEE. V was clipped by 0 bases and J by 3 bases; unmatched bases: 15. This CDR3 has 20 amino acids. The chain uses TRBV9 and TRBJ2-3; 11 positions match TRBD2. Sequencing input: peripheral blood. This clonotype originated in an elderly man with acute or convalescent COVID-19. Here the CDR3 DNA reads TGTGCCAGCAGCGTAGTCCTAGCGGGGGGTCTACTACGAGGTACAGATACGCAGTATTTT. Encoded protein: CASSVVLAGGLLRGTDTQYF. The whole variable domain, remainder taken from reference TRBV9 and TRBJ2-3, is DSGVTQTPKHLITATGQRVTLRCSPRSGDLSVYWYQQSLDQGLQFLIQYYNGEERAKGNILERFSAQQFPDLHSELNLSSLELGDSALYFCASSVVLAGGLLRGTDTQYFGPGTRLTVL.